The 20 T cell receptor beta chains in this list originate from one sample, sequenced in a study of vaccination and CD4 T cells after COVID-19. These receptors have no known antigen. The Oncomine TCR Beta short-read assay sequenced DNA from cultured CD4+ T cells. TCRdb reanalysed the PCR reads using MiXCR and keeps one entry per CDR3 protein. The sample lists about 17,000 distinct CDR3 sequences; over 55% were seen once. Treatment described: approximately 9-day PBMC culture with coronavirus spike peptide pools or control peptides (ViraFEST assay). The specimen comprised CD4+ T cells from blood, cultured in vitro, sampled after SARS-CoV-2 vaccination. The receptors originated from a human donor who had recovered from COVID-19.

The chain joins TRBV7-9 to TRBJ2-1; 8 positions match TRBD2. CDR1 and CDR2 from the germline V gene are SEHNR and FQNEAQ (reference sequence). The CDR3 has 15 amino acids. Trimming took 11 bases from V and 2 from J; bases not matched to a gene: 11. The CDR3 here is CAGEARGGTYNEQFF. CDR3 nucleotide sequence: TGTGCCGGGGAAGCTCGGGGGGGTACCTACAATGAGCAGTTCTTC.

This rearrangement joins TRBV7-2 to TRBJ2-1, with D possibly TRBD1 on 8 matching bases. The V gene lost 5 bases and the J gene lost 7 bases, with 18 bases spanning the gap. The germline gives CDR1 SGHTA, CDR2 FQGNSA. The CDR3 has 15 residues. CDR3 protein: CASSPQGGLGNEQFF. CDR3 DNA: TGTGCCAGCAGCCCACAGGGGGGGCTAGGAAATGAGCAGTTCTTC.

The chain joins TRBV14 to TRBJ1-2; D not resolved. The CDR3 is 16 amino acids. Trimming shortened V by 0 bases and J by 8 bases, and 19 bases separated the two germline ends. Germline V gene lookup returns CDR1 SGHDN and CDR2 FVKESK. CDR3 amino acids: CASSQDPALPPQGYTF. The CDR3 region has the DNA TGTGCCAGCAGCCAAGACCCGGCCCTCCCCCCTCAAGGCTACACCTTC.

This chain joins TRBV6-1 and TRBJ1-4, with TRBD1 as a possible D gene (6 bases). CDR1 and CDR2 from the germline V gene are MNHNS and SASEGT. V was clipped by 2 bases and J by 8 bases, with 12 bases between them. The CDR3 has 14 residues. In DNA form, the CDR3 reads TGTGCCAGCAGTGAACAGGGGACTGGCGAAAAACTGTTTTTT. Translating gives CASSEQGTGEKLFF.

The chain is built from TRBV20-1 and TRBJ1-5, with 9 bases lining up with TRBD1. From germline, CDR1 is DFQATT and CDR2 SNEGSKA (reference sequence). Unmatched junction bases numbered 15, after V lost 5 bases and J lost 4 bases. The CDR3 length is 17 residues. CDR3 loop: CSASRSPGTGLNQPQHF. The CDR3 coding sequence is TGCAGTGCTTCTAGGAGTCCCGGGACAGGGTTAAATCAGCCCCAGCATTTT.

The rearrangement links TRBV11-2 to TRBJ2-5, with D possibly being TRBD2 (6 bases). The CDR3 spans 14 residues. V lost 2 bases and J 1 base, leaving 8 bases between the germline ends. The germline V gene encodes CDR1 SGHAT and CDR2 FQNNGV. This CDR3 is CASSLMTSQETQYF. In DNA, the CDR3 is TGTGCCAGCAGCTTAATGACTAGCCAAGAGACCCAGTACTTC. The full variable domain, with the rest looked up from reference TRBV11-2 and TRBJ2-5, is EAGVAQSPRYKIIEKRQSVAFWCNPISGHATLYWYQQILGQGPKLLIQFQNNGVVDDSQLPKDRFSAERLKGVDSTLKIQPAKLEDSAVYLCASSLMTSQETQYFGPGTRLLVL.

This clonotype was found a few times. The chain joins TRBV7-9 to TRBJ2-1; D gene unclear. Germline CDR1 SEHNR, CDR2 FQNEAQ (reference sequence). The V and J ends lost 1 base and 10 bases respectively, with 11 bases between them. CDR3 length: 13 residues. The CDR3: CASSLGWKSEQFF. The DNA for the CDR3 is TGTGCCAGCAGCTTAGGGTGGAAGAGCGAGCAGTTCTTC.

J is TRBJ2-6 and V is TRBV20-1; 7 bases fit TRBD2. Germline V gene data show CDR1 as DFQATT and CDR2 as SNEGSKA (reference sequence). The CDR3 length is 17 residues. J lost 3 bases, V lost 3 bases, and 11 bases had no gene match. The CDR3: CSASSSGASGGANVLTF. CDR3 nucleotide sequence: TGCAGTGCTAGCTCGAGCGGGGCCTCAGGTGGGGCCAACGTCCTGACTTTC.

This clonotype was seen just once. The genes are TRBV28 and TRBJ1-1, with 8 bases that match TRBD1. The CDR3 spans 14 residues. The germline V gene has CDR1 MDHEN and CDR2 SYDVKM. The V segment lost 4 bases and the J segment 3 bases; nucleotides outside the gene matches: 4. CDR3 sequence: CASSSRQGYTEAFF. As DNA, the CDR3 is TGTGCCAGCAGTTCCCGACAGGGGTACACTGAAGCTTTCTTT.

The V gene is TRBV10-3, the J gene TRBJ1-1; a weak D match, TRBD1 (5 bases). Germline values: CDR1 ENHRY, CDR2 SYGVKD. CDR3 size: 14 residues. V was pared by 6 bases and J by 1 base, with 12 bases between. The CDR3: CAISLNGQNTEAFF. DNA of the CDR3: TGTGCCATCAGCCTGAATGGACAGAACACTGAAGCTTTCTTT.

This clonotype was detected a few times. This chain uses TRBV30 with TRBJ1-6; D is ambiguous. The CDR3 loop spans 13 amino acids. Trimming pared 4 bases from V and 6 bases from J, leaving 10 bases between. CDR1 is GTSNPN and CDR2 is SVGIG in the germline V gene (reference sequence). In nucleotides, the CDR3 is TGTGCCTGGACGCTCATGGGTAATTCACCCCTCCACTTT. Translated, it gives CAWTLMGNSPLHF.

The V gene is TRBV5-1, the J gene TRBJ2-3; TRBD2 agrees at 9 bases. CDR1 SGHRS and CDR2 YFSETQ come from the germline V gene. This CDR3 spans 14 amino acids. The V and J ends lost 4 bases and 0 bases, in that order; junction bases with no gene match: 0. The CDR3, as DNA: TGCGCCAGCAGCCTAGCGGGGAGCACAGATACGCAGTATTTT. It encodes CASSLAGSTDTQYF.

The CDR3 DNA follows: TGTGCCAGCAGCTCCGGCTTAATGCGCGGGAGGGCCAATGAGCAGTTCTTC. This encodes CASSSGLMRGRANEQFF. This rearrangement joins TRBV7-8 to TRBJ2-1, with 9 bases identical to TRBD2. The germline V gene encodes CDR1 SGHVS and CDR2 FQNEAQ. The trim removed 4 bases at V and 6 bases at J, leaving 13 bases unmatched. CDR3 length: 17 amino acids.

This rearrangement joins TRBV5-1 to TRBJ1-2, with 10 bases matching TRBD1. J lost 7 bases, V lost 3 bases, and 6 bases had no gene match. Germline values: CDR1 SGHRS, CDR2 YFSETQ. The CDR3 consists of 14 residues. The CDR3 loop reads CASSSTTGGGGYTF. CDR3 in DNA: TGCGCCAGCAGCTCGACGACAGGGGGCGGTGGCTACACCTTC.

The V and J genes are TRBV6-9 and TRBJ1-1; TRBD1 aligns across 8 bases. The V segment lost 7 bases and the J segment 5 bases; nucleotides outside the gene matches: 21. The V gene's germline CDR1 is MNHGY and CDR2 SVAAGI. This CDR3 region has 18 residues. CDR3 nucleotides: TGTGCCAGCACTACGGAGCCCTGGGACAGGAGGTCGATTACTGAAGCTTTCTTT. Translated, it gives CASTTEPWDRRSITEAFF.

The chain employs TRBV30 and TRBJ2-2; 13 positions match TRBD2. Germline V gives CDR1 GTSNPN, CDR2 SVGIG (reference sequence). The CDR3 spans 16 residues. V lost 5 bases to trimming and J lost 4 bases; unmatched junction nucleotides: 7. The CDR3 DNA sequence: TGTGCCTGGGACCCCGGGACTAGCGGGGCCACCGGGGAGCTGTTTTTT. It translates to CAWDPGTSGATGELFF.

This chain connects TRBV19 to TRBJ1-5, with 8 positions matching TRBD1. The CDR3 is made up of 17 amino acids. CDR1 and CDR2 (germline): LNHDA, SQIVND (reference sequence). The ends lost 5 bases at V and 5 bases at J; junction bases unmatched: 14. CDR3 sequence reads: CASSQPRQGSIDQPQHF. In DNA, the CDR3 is TGTGCCAGTAGTCAACCCCGACAGGGGAGCATTGATCAGCCCCAGCATTTT.

This clonotype was seen a few times. The chain joins TRBV28 to TRBJ1-5, with TRBD1 identical over 9 bases. Germline V gene lookup returns CDR1 MDHEN and CDR2 SYDVKM. V trimming: 6 bases; J trimming: 2 bases; junction bases outside the gene matches: 11. The CDR3 covers 17 residues. The CDR3 loop reads CASSLTGDRAGNQPQHF. CDR3 nucleotides: TGTGCCAGCAGCCTAACCGGGGACAGGGCGGGCAATCAGCCCCAGCATTTT.

This chain's CDR3 is CASSDRGHTDTQYF. Written as DNA, the CDR3 is TGTGCCAGCAGCGACAGGGGCCACACAGATACGCAGTATTTT. The rearrangement joins TRBV7-9 to TRBJ2-3; TRBD1 matches at 8 bases. Trimming at V came to 5 bases and at J to 2 bases, leaving 3 bases not matched to a gene. The CDR3 spans 14 residues. Germline CDR1 reads SEHNR; CDR2 reads FQNEAQ (reference sequence).

The chain carries TRBV20-1 and TRBJ1-6; TRBD1 is a possible D gene (5 bases). The CDR3 totals 16 residues. Looked up from germline, CDR1 is DFQATT and CDR2 is SNEGSKA (reference sequence). The V and J ends lost 0 bases and 5 bases respectively, with 14 bases between them. The DNA of the CDR3 is TGCAGTGCTAGAGATGATCTGCCGGGGGATAATTCACCCCTCCACTTT. Protein sequence: CSARDDLPGDNSPLHF.